What follows are 4 T cell receptor beta chains derived from one specimen sequenced in a study of blood T cell repertoires in COVID-19. Sequenced by immunoSEQ multiplex PCR; TCRdb stores in-frame clones only, minus some. The data contain about 180,000 clones, about 91% of them seen just once; the ten biggest clones take up approximately 4%. The sample was peripheral blood. The receptors stem from a woman aged 25-40 years with acute or convalescent COVID-19.

V is TRBV2 and J is TRBJ2-1; D gene uncertain. The V gene's germline CDR1 is SNHLY and CDR2 FYNNEI. The CDR3 has 15 residues. Trimming took 8 bases from V and 5 from J, leaving 19 bases between them. CDR3 sequence reads: CASEERNGRDNEQFF. DNA of the CDR3: TGTGCCAGCGAAGAAAGAAACGGTAGAGACAATGAGCAGTTCTTC.

The chain combines TRBV2 with TRBJ1-4, with D unresolved. Germline CDR1 reads SNHLY; CDR2 reads FYNNEI. The CDR3 totals 14 residues. Trimming left V 4 bases short and J 0 bases short, with 6 bases between. CDR3 sequence reads: CASSVRATNEKLFF. The CDR3 region has the DNA TGTGCCAGCAGTGTGCGGGCAACTAATGAAAAACTGTTTTTT.

The V and J genes are TRBV7-8 and TRBJ1-2, with 7 bases identical to TRBD1. Germline loops: CDR1 SGHVS, CDR2 FQNEAQ. The trim removed 0 bases at V and 6 bases at J, leaving 7 bases unmatched. The CDR3 loop spans 15 amino acids. In DNA form, the CDR3 reads TGTGCCAGCAGCTTAGCGCATGGGACAGAGCATGGCTACACCTTC. Amino acids: CASSLAHGTEHGYTF.

The chain couples TRBV27 to TRBJ1-3, with D unclear. Germline V CDR1 and CDR2: MNHEY, SMNVEV (reference sequence). V lost 3 bases, J lost 0 bases, and 6 bases lay in between. This CDR3 is built from 14 residues. DNA for the CDR3: TGTGCCAGCAGTTTCCCCCTCTCTGGAAACACCATATATTTT. This sequence encodes CASSFPLSGNTIYF.